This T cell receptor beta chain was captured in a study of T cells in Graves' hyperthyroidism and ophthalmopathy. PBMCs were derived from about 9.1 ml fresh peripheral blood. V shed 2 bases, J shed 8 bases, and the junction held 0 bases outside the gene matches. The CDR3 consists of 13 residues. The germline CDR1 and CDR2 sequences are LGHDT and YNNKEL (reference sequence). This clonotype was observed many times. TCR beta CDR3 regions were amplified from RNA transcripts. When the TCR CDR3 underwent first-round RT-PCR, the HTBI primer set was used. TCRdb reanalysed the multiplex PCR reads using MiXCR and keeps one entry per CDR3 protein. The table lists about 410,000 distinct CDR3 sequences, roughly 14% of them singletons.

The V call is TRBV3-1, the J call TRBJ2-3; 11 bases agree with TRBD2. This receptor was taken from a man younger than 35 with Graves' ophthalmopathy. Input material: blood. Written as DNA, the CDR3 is TGTGCCAGCAGCCAACTAGCGGGGGGTACGCAGTATTTT. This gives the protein CASSQLAGGTQYF.